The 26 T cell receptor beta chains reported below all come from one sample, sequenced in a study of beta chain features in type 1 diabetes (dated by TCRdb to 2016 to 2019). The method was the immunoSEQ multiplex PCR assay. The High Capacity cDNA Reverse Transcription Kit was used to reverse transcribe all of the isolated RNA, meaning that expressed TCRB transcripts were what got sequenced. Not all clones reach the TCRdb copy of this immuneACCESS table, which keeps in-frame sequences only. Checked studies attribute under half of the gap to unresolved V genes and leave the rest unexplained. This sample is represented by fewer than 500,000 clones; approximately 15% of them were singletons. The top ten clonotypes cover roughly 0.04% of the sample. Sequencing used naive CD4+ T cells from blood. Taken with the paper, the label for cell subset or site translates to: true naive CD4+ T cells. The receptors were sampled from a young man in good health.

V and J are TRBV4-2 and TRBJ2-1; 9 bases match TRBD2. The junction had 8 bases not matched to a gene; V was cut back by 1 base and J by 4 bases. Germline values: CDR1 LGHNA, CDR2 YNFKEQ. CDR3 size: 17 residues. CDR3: CASSQATGSGSYNEQFF. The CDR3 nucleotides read TGTGCCAGCAGCCAAGCCACCGGTAGCGGGAGTTACAATGAGCAGTTCTTC.

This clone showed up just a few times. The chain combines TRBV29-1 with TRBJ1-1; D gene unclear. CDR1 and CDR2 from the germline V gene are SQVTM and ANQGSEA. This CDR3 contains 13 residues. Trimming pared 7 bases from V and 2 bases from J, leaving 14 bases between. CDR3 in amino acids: CSGTMGFNTEAFF. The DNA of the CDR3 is TGCAGCGGGACGATGGGATTTAACACTGAAGCTTTCTTT.

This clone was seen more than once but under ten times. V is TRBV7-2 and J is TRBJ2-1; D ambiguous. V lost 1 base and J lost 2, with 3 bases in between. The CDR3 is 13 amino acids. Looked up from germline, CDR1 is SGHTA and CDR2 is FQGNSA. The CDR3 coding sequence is TGTGCCAGCAGCTTAGGCCCCTACAATGAGCAGTTCTTC. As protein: CASSLGPYNEQFF.

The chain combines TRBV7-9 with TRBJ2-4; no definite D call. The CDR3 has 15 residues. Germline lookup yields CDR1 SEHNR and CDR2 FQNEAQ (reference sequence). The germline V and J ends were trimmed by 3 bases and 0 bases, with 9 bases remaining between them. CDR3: CASSFGGEAKNIQYF. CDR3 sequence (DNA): TGTGCCAGCAGCTTTGGCGGAGAAGCCAAAAACATTCAGTACTTC.

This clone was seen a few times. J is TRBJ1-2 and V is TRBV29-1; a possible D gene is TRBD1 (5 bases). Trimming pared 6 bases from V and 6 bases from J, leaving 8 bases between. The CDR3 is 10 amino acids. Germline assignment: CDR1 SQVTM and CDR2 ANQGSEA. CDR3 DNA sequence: TGCAGCGTGAGGGGAAATGGCTACACCTTC. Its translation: CSVRGNGYTF. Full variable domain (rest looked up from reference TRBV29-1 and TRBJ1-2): SAVISQKPSRDICQRGTSLTIQCQVDSQVTMMFWYRQQPGQSLTLIATANQGSEATYESGFVIDKFPISRPNLTFSTLTVSNMSPEDSSIYLCSVRGNGYTFGSGTRLTVV.

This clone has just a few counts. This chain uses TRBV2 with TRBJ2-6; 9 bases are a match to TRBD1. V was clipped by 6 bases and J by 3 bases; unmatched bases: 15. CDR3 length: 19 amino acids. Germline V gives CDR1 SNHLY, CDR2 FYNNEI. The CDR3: CASRWDRDPFLVGANVLTF. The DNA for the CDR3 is TGTGCCAGCAGGTGGGACAGGGACCCCTTCTTAGTTGGGGCCAACGTCCTGACTTTC. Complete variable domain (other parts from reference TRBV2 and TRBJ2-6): EPEVTQTPSHQVTQMGQEVILRCVPISNHLYFYWYRQILGQKVEFLVSFYNNEISEKSEIFDDQFSVERPDGSNFTLKIRSTKLEDSAMYFCASRWDRDPFLVGANVLTFGAGSRLTVL.

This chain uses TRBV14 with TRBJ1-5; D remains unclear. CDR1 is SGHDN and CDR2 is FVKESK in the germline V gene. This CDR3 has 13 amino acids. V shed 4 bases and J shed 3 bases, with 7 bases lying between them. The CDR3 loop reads CASSLEANQPQHF. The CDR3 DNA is TGTGCCAGCAGCCTTGAAGCCAATCAGCCCCAGCATTTT.

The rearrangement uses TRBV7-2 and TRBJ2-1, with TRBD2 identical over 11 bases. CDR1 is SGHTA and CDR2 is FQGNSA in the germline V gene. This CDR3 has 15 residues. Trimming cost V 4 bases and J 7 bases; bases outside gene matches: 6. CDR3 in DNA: TGTGCCAGCAGCTCTAGCGGGAGGATGGGGAATGAGCAGTTCTTC. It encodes CASSSSGRMGNEQFF.

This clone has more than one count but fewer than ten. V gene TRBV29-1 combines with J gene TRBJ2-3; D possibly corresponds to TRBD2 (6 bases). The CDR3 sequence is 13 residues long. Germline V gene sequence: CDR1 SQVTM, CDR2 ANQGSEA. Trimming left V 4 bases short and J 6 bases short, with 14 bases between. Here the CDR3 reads CSVVASGRDTQYF. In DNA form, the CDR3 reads TGCAGCGTTGTGGCCAGCGGGCGCGATACGCAGTATTTT.

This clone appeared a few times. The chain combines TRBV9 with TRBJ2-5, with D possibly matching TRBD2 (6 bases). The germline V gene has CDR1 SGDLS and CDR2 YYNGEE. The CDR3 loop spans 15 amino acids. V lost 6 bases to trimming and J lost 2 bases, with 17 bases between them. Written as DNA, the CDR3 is TGTGCCAGCAACCCCGAGGGGAGGCGACAAGAGACCCAGTACTTC. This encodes CASNPEGRRQETQYF.

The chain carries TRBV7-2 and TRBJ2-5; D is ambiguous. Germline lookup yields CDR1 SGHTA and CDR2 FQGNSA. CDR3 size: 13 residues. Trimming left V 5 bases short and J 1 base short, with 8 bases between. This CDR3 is CASSAKSQETQYF. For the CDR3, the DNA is TGTGCCAGCAGCGCTAAGAGCCAAGAGACCCAGTACTTC.

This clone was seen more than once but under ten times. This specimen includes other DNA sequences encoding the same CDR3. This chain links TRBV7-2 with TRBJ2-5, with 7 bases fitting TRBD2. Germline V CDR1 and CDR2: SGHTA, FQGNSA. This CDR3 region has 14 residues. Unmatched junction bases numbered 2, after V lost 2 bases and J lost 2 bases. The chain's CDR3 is CASSLSGAQETQYF. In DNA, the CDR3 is TGTGCCAGCAGCTTAAGCGGGGCTCAAGAGACCCAGTACTTC.

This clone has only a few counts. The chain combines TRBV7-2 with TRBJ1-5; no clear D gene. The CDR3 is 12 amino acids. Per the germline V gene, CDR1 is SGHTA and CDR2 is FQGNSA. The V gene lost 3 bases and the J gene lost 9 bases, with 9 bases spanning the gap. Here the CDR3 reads CASSFGPRPQHF. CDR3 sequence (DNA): TGTGCCAGCAGCTTCGGCCCCCGGCCCCAGCATTTT.

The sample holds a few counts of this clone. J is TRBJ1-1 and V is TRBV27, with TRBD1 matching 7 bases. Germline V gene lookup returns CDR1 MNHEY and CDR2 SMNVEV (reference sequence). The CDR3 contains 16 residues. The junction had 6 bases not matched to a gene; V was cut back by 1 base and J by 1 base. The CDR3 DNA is TGTGCCAGCAGTTTATGGGCCGGGACAGAGAACACTGAAGCTTTCTTT. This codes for CASSLWAGTENTEAFF.

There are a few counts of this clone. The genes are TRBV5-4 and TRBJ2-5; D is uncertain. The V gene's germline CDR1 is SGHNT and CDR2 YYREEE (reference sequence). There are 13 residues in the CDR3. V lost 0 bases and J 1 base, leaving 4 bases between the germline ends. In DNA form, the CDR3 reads TGTGCCAGCAGCTTGGTCCCCCAAGAGACCCAGTACTTC. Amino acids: CASSLVPQETQYF.

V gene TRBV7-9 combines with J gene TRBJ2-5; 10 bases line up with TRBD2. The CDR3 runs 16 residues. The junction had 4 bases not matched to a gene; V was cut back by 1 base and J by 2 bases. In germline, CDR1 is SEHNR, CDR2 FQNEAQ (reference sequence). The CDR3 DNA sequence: TGTGCCAGCAGCTTAGGGACACTAGCGGGACAAGAGACCCAGTACTTC. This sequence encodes CASSLGTLAGQETQYF.

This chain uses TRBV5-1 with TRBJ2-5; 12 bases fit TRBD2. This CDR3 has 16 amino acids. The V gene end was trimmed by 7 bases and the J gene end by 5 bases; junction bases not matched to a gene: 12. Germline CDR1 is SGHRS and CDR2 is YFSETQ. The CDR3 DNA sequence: TGCGCCAGCCGACGACGACTAGCGGGAGATGAGGAGACCCAGTACTTC. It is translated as CASRRRLAGDEETQYF.

CDR3 DNA sequence: TGCGCCAGCAGAACTGGACGGGACAGGGCTGAATCACCCCTCCACTTT. Amino acids: CASRTGRDRAESPLHF. The chain uses TRBV4-1 and TRBJ1-6, with TRBD1 matching over 9 bases. Looked up from germline, CDR1 is MGHRA and CDR2 is YSYEKL. The length of the CDR3 is 16 residues. The junction had 13 bases not matched to a gene; V was cut back by 6 bases and J by 10 bases.

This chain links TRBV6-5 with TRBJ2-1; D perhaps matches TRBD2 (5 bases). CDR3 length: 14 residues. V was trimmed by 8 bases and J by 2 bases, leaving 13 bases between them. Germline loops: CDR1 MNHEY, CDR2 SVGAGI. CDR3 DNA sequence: TGTGCCAGCGGAAGAGGGAAAACCTACAATGAGCAGTTCTTC. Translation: CASGRGKTYNEQFF.

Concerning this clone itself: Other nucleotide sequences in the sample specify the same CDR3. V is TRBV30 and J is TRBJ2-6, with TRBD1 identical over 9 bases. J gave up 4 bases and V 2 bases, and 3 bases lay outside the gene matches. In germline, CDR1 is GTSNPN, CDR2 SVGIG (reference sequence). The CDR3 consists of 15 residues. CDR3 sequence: CAWSTGTGGANVLTF. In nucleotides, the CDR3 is TGTGCCTGGAGTACCGGGACAGGGGGGGCCAACGTCCTGACTTTC.

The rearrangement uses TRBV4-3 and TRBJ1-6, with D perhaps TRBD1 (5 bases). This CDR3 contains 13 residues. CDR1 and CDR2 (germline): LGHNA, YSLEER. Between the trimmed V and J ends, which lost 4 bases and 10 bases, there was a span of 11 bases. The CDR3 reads CASSPTRGSPLHF. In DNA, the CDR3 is TGCGCCAGCAGCCCAACAAGGGGCTCACCCCTCCACTTT.

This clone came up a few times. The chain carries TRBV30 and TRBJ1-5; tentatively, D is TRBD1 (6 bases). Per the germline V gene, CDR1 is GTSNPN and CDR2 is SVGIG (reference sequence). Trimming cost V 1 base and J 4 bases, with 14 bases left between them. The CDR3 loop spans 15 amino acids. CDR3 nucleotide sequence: TGTGCCTGGAGTGATGGGGGCAGTTCTAATCAGCCCCAGCATTTT. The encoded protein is CAWSDGGSSNQPQHF.

The CDR3: CASSGQGQSYGYTF. Written as DNA, the CDR3 is TGTGCCAGCAGTGGACAGGGACAGAGCTATGGCTACACCTTC. The V call is TRBV25-1, the J call TRBJ1-2; TRBD1 matches 7 bases. V lost 4 bases, J lost 4 bases, and 6 bases stayed unmatched. The CDR3 spans 14 residues. Germline CDR1 is MGHDK and CDR2 is SYGVNS.

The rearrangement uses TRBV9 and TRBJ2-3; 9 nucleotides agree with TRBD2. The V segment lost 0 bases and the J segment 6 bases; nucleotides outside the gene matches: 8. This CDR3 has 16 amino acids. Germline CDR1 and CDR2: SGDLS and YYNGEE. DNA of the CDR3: TGTGCCAGCAGCGTAGGAGTTAGCGGGAGAGCGGATACGCAGTATTTT. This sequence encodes CASSVGVSGRADTQYF.

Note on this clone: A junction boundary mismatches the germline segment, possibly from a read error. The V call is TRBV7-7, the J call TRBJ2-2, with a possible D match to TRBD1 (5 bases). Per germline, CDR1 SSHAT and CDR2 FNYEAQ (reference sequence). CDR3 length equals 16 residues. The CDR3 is CASSLLGQPNTGELFF. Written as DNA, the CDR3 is TGTGCTAGCAGCTTACTCGGACAACCGAACACCGGGGAGCTGTTTTTT.

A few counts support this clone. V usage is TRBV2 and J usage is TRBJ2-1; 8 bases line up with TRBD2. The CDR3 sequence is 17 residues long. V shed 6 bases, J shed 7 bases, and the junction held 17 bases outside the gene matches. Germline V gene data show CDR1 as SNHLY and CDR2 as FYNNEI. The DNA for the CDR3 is TGTGCCAGCAGGGACATATTAGCGAGCGGGAGTGCTAATGAGCAGTTCTTC. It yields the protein CASRDILASGSANEQFF.